The 20 T cell receptor beta chains given below trace back to one sample, sequenced in a study of cytomegalovirus exposure and HLA in healthy donors. Use of 60 Vbeta and 13 Jbeta primers characterized the PCR. Sequenced by immunoSEQ multiplex PCR; TCRdb stores in-frame clones only, minus some. Here the sample table reports 95,000 to 150,000 clones. The sample comprised PBMCs. The receptors were gathered from a man aged 18 to 29 in good health and CMV-seronegative.

The rearrangement links TRBV5-1 to TRBJ2-7; possible D gene TRBD2, 5 bases. Germline CDR1 reads SGHRS; CDR2 reads YFSETQ. The ends were cut back, 4 bases at V and 3 bases at J, with 20 bases in the middle. The CDR3 is made up of 16 amino acids. This CDR3 is CASSTVSPGFYYEQYF. The CDR3 region has the DNA TGCGCCAGCAGCACGGTTTCTCCGGGATTTTACTACGAGCAGTACTTC.

The chain carries TRBV30 and TRBJ2-1; 15 bases agree with TRBD2. The J segment lost 7 bases and the V segment lost 2 bases, leaving 6 bases of the junction unmatched. Per germline, CDR1 GTSNPN and CDR2 SVGIG (reference sequence). This CDR3 has 16 residues. This chain's CDR3 is CAWSPGLAGGRNEQFF. The CDR3 DNA reads TGTGCCTGGAGTCCAGGACTAGCGGGGGGGCGGAATGAGCAGTTCTTC.

V gene TRBV19 combines with J gene TRBJ1-2; 8 bases line up with TRBD1. The V gene's germline CDR1 is LNHDA and CDR2 SQIVND (reference sequence). J lost 4 bases, V lost 10 bases, and 5 bases had no gene match. This CDR3 is 12 amino acids long. The CDR3 loop is CATQQGVYGYTF. The CDR3 DNA reads TGTGCCACCCAACAGGGGGTCTATGGCTACACCTTC.

The rearrangement links TRBV27 to TRBJ1-6; D call uncertain. V was shortened by 4 bases and J by 7 bases, with 8 bases between the two germline ends. The CDR3 contains 13 residues. CDR1 is MNHEY, CDR2 SMNVEV, per germline (reference sequence). Written as DNA, the CDR3 is TGTGCCAGCAGTTACAAATTGAATTCACCCCTCCACTTT. Protein product: CASSYKLNSPLHF.

The chain carries TRBV20-1 and TRBJ1-1; D may be TRBD1 (6 bases). Germline loops: CDR1 DFQATT, CDR2 SNEGSKA (reference sequence). There are 11 residues in the CDR3. V dropped 3 bases and J dropped 8 bases, with 10 bases sitting between them. For the CDR3, the DNA is TGCAGTGCTAGTCAGGGGCGGGAAGCTTTCTTT. Protein sequence: CSASQGREAFF.

CDR3 nucleotides: TGTGCCACCAGCAGAGATTGGGTGGGGGCGACTAACTATGGCTACACCTTC. Its protein is CATSRDWVGATNYGYTF. The chain has TRBV15 and TRBJ1-2; tentative D call: TRBD1 (6 bases). Trimming took off 0 bases at V and 0 bases at J, with 14 bases between the two ends. Per germline, CDR1 LNHNV and CDR2 YYDKDF (reference sequence). The CDR3 extends over 17 amino acids.

The chain joins TRBV5-1 to TRBJ1-2; TRBD1 matches at 7 bases. The V segment lost 0 bases and the J segment 7 bases; nucleotides outside the gene matches: 9. Germline assignment: CDR1 SGHRS and CDR2 YFSETQ. This CDR3 contains 15 residues. CDR3 amino acids: CASSLVDDRAGGYTF. CDR3 bases: TGCGCCAGCAGCTTGGTTGACGACAGGGCAGGTGGCTACACCTTC.

The chain carries TRBV5-1 and TRBJ1-1; 7 bases are a match to TRBD1. V trimming: 3 bases; J trimming: 1 base; junction bases outside the gene matches: 9. The germline CDR1 and CDR2 sequences are SGHRS and YFSETQ. This CDR3 region has 16 residues. The DNA of the CDR3 is TGCGCCAGCAGCTCGAACGACAGGGCCAAGAACACTGAAGCTTTCTTT. This gives the protein CASSSNDRAKNTEAFF.

The V call is TRBV14, the J call TRBJ1-1; D unresolved. V shed 6 bases and J shed 0 bases, with 8 bases lying between them. This CDR3 has 13 residues. CDR1 and CDR2 from the germline V gene are SGHDN and FVKESK. For the CDR3, the DNA is TGTGCCAGCAGGAACAGCATGAACACTGAAGCTTTCTTT. Amino acid sequence: CASRNSMNTEAFF.

The genes are TRBV28 and TRBJ2-7; D unresolved. This CDR3 spans 13 amino acids. Germline V CDR1 and CDR2: MDHEN, SYDVKM. V was shortened by 1 base and J by 6 bases, with 10 bases between the two germline ends. The CDR3 nucleotides are TGTGCCAGCAGTTTATCCCCCTCGTTCGAGCAGTACTTC. Translating gives CASSLSPSFEQYF.

The chain employs TRBV27 and TRBJ2-2; 14 bases are shared with TRBD2. Trimming removed 1 base from V and 3 bases from J; junction bases left unmatched: 7. The length of the CDR3 is 19 residues. In germline, CDR1 is MNHEY, CDR2 SMNVEV (reference sequence). The CDR3 here is CASSLFKMGLAGDTGELFF. The DNA for the CDR3 is TGTGCCAGCAGTTTATTTAAGATGGGACTAGCGGGAGACACCGGGGAGCTGTTTTTT.

The chain uses TRBV19 and TRBJ1-3, with D possibly matching TRBD1 (5 bases). Germline CDR1 is LNHDA and CDR2 is SQIVND (reference sequence). Between the trimmed V and J ends, which lost 3 bases and 2 bases, there was a span of 11 bases. The length of the CDR3 is 15 residues. CDR3 in amino acids: CASSIQGRAGNTIYF. The CDR3 nucleotides are TGTGCCAGTAGTATCCAGGGAAGGGCTGGAAACACCATATATTTT.

This sequence joins TRBV28 and TRBJ1-3; TRBD1 is a possible D gene (5 bases). V was shortened by 10 bases and J by 2 bases, with 15 bases between the two germline ends. The germline V gene encodes CDR1 MDHEN and CDR2 SYDVKM. There are 14 residues in the CDR3. The CDR3 loop reads CATSQGGTGNTIYF. CDR3 DNA: TGTGCCACCTCCCAGGGTGGAACTGGAAACACCATATATTTT.

The V call is TRBV30, the J call TRBJ2-4; 7 bases fit TRBD1. The V gene end was trimmed by 2 bases and the J gene end by 0 bases; junction bases not matched to a gene: 7. There are 16 residues in the CDR3. The germline CDR1 and CDR2 sequences are GTSNPN and SVGIG (reference sequence). The chain's CDR3 is CAWSTGQAKAKNIQYF. In DNA, the CDR3 is TGTGCCTGGAGTACTGGACAGGCTAAAGCCAAAAACATTCAGTACTTC.

The chain recombines TRBV7-2 with TRBJ2-2; D uncertain. Trimming left V 1 base short and J 4 bases short, with 13 bases between. This CDR3 is 16 amino acids long. Germline CDR1 is SGHTA and CDR2 is FQGNSA. The CDR3 loop reads CASSLERRQGTGELFF. Here the CDR3 DNA reads TGTGCCAGCAGCTTAGAGAGGCGGCAAGGCACCGGGGAGCTGTTTTTT.

The chain carries TRBV7-3 and TRBJ1-1, with D hard to call. Between the trimmed V and J ends, which lost 1 base and 4 bases, there was a span of 19 bases. The CDR3 spans 17 residues. CDR1 SGHTA and CDR2 FQGTGA come from the germline V gene. CDR3 DNA: TGTGCCAGCAGCTTAAGTGGTTTGAGCCGTTTGTCCACTGAAGCTTTCTTT. It codes for CASSLSGLSRLSTEAFF.

Concerning this clone itself: One junction end does not reproduce the germline sequence, and a read error may be involved. V gene TRBV4-1 combines with J gene TRBJ2-7, with D possibly being TRBD1 (5 bases). The CDR3 loop spans 13 amino acids. Germline CDR1 MGHRA, CDR2 YSYEKL. CDR3 coding DNA: TGCGCCAGCAGCCCCAGGGCCTCCTACGAGCAGTATTTC. It encodes CASSPRASYEQYF.

The rearrangement uses TRBV27 and TRBJ2-7, with D perhaps matching TRBD2 (6 bases). The V end lost 3 bases, the J end lost 5 bases, and 14 bases lay between the germline ends. The length of the CDR3 is 14 residues. In germline, CDR1 is MNHEY, CDR2 SMNVEV (reference sequence). The CDR3 bases are TGTGCCAGCAGTTTCCTCGGGACTGCGGACGAGCAGTACTTC. It yields the protein CASSFLGTADEQYF.

The rearrangement uses TRBV10-2 and TRBJ2-7; 8 bases line up with TRBD2. The J segment lost 5 bases and the V segment lost 3 bases, leaving 3 bases of the junction unmatched. Germline assignment: CDR1 WSHSY and CDR2 SAAADI. The CDR3 runs 13 residues. The CDR3 spells CASSEAGVHEQYF. CDR3 sequence (DNA): TGCGCCAGCAGTGAAGCGGGGGTCCACGAGCAGTACTTC.

The rearrangement joins TRBV6-5 to TRBJ2-7, with D possibly TRBD1 on 6 matching bases. Trimming shortened V by 6 bases and J by 2 bases, and 11 bases separated the two germline ends. The CDR3 loop spans 13 amino acids. The germline gives CDR1 MNHEY, CDR2 SVGAGI. CDR3: CASRKDSPYEQYF. The CDR3 DNA is TGTGCCAGCAGGAAGGACAGTCCCTACGAGCAGTACTTC.